The T cell receptor beta chain described here comes from a study of technical replicates of blood from a few donors. CDR1 GTSNPN and CDR2 SVGIG come from the germline V gene (reference sequence). This CDR3 is built from 12 residues. V was cut by 5 bases and J by 2 bases, with 7 bases left in between. Assay: immunoSEQ multiplex PCR; the TCRdb copy retains only in-frame clones and omits some. Of around 56,000 clones listed, roughly 95% were seen once; the top ten hold 3% to 3.5%. The chain links TRBV30 to TRBJ1-3; maybe TRBD1 (5 bases). The TCR was taken from a human donor in good health. Some clones in this sample may be carry-over from other donors' samples. Sequencing was performed on PBMCs. CDR3 region: CAWQGAGNTIYF. The CDR3 DNA is TGTGCCTGGCAGGGCGCTGGAAACACCATATATTTT.